This is a list of T cell receptor beta chains from one sample in a study of glioma-infiltrating T cells. TCRdb called the multiplex PCR reads again in MiXCR, with one record for every CDR3 protein. The sample includes approximately 130,000 distinct CDR3 sequences, around 25% of them seen just once. The sequenced material came from glioma tissue, nonneoplastic brain tissue, or PBMCs (not recorded which). These receptors originate from a human donor with low-grade glioma or glioblastoma, undergoing nonglioma brain surgery, or in good health (not recorded which). The conserved cysteine and the conserved F or W are not part of the CDR3 here.

length: 14; J: TRBJ1-6; V: TRBV6-6; CDR3: ASSYSLRNNNSPLH
length: 11; J: TRBJ1-1; V: TRBV6-1; CDR3: ASRLTGGTEAF
length: 14; J: TRBJ2-2; V: TRBV11-2; CDR3: ASSLVLAGVTGELF
length: 11; J: TRBJ2-1; V: TRBV2; CDR3: ASSDDPYNEQF
length: 14; J: TRBJ1-6; V: TRBV14; CDR3: ASRLSNRVRGSPLH
length: 11; J: TRBJ1-5; V: TRBV20-1; CDR3: SASLDSNQPQH
length: 13; J: TRBJ2-3; V: TRBV7-2; CDR3: ASSTAAGGTDTQY
length: 14; J: TRBJ1-5; V: TRBV5-1; CDR3: ASSLSGGVGNQPQH
length: 14; J: TRBJ1-5; V: TRBV20-1; CDR3: SARGPTAYSNQSQH
length: 10; J: TRBJ1-5; V: TRBV12-3/TRBV12-4; CDR3: ASSPGLKPQH
length: 12; J: TRBJ2-1; V: TRBV7-3; CDR3: ASSARVPDDEQF
length: 15; J: TRBJ2-1; V: TRBV4-2; CDR3: ASSQDLSWRGGHEQF
length: 13; J: TRBJ1-6; V: TRBV6-1; CDR3: ASRNPGLTNSPLH
length: 13; J: TRBJ2-2; V: TRBV2; CDR3: ASMPDRGRSGELF
length: 14; J: TRBJ2-1; V: TRBV6-1; CDR3: ASSRSPDRSYNEQF
length: 14; J: TRBJ1-3; V: TRBV7-8; CDR3: ASSPGVSSSGNTIY
length: 12; J: TRBJ2-5; V: TRBV7-2; CDR3: ASSLIRGGEAQY
length: 12; J: TRBJ2-5; V: TRBV7-2; CDR3: ASSLTGAGETQY
length: 12; J: TRBJ1-6; V: TRBV28; CDR3: ASILGRDLSPLH
length: 11; J: TRBJ2-3; V: TRBV20-1; CDR3: SADTPRADTQY
length: 13; J: TRBJ2-3; V: TRBV7-7; CDR3: ASSLGPASTDTQY
length: 13; J: TRBJ1-1; V: TRBV24-1; CDR3: ATSEAGTGDTEAF
length: 15; J: TRBJ1-1; V: TRBV7-9; CDR3: ASSLVGRSLMNTEAF
length: 11; J: TRBJ2-5; V: TRBV7-2; CDR3: ASSRRIQETQY
length: 13; J: TRBJ1-5; V: TRBV2; CDR3: ASKPEGPSNQPQH
length: 13; J: TRBJ2-5; V: TRBV7-9; CDR3: ASSLEGTGLETQY
length: 10; J: TRBJ1-2; V: TRBV27; CDR3: ASSLSGDGYT
length: 15; J: TRBJ1-5; V: TRBV20-1; CDR3: SARPRLSDGGGQPQH
length: 14; J: TRBJ1-5; V: TRBV2; CDR3: ASRRRGQSTDQPQH
length: 10; J: TRBJ1-1; V: TRBV3-1; CDR3: ARSQGNTEAF
length: 13; J: TRBJ2-3; V: TRBV28; CDR3: ASSSSGTVTDTQY
length: 11; J: TRBJ2-3; V: TRBV15; CDR3: ATSRRFTDTQY
length: 12; J: TRBJ2-5; V: TRBV7-9; CDR3: ASSSGWGEETQY
length: 15; J: TRBJ2-2; V: TRBV12-3/TRBV12-4; CDR3: ASSLRTGGRFTGELF
length: 14; J: TRBJ2-1; V: TRBV7-2; CDR3: ASTIAGGPMNNEQF
length: 15; J: TRBJ2-3; V: TRBV27; CDR3: ASRTLGASGGADTQY
length: 14; J: TRBJ2-1; V: TRBV3-1; CDR3: ASSQGRLAGYNEQF
length: 12; J: TRBJ2-2; V: TRBV24-1; CDR3: ATGEWGNTGELF
length: 13; J: TRBJ1-1; V: TRBV18; CDR3: ASSPRGTGNTEAF
length: 8; J: TRBJ1-1; V: TRBV20-1; CDR3: SAMDREAF
length: 11; J: TRBJ2-1; V: TRBV27; CDR3: ASSSHADNEQF
length: 10; J: TRBJ2-2; V: TRBV20-1; CDR3: YTGHRVGELF
length: 13; J: TRBJ2-3; V: TRBV12-3/TRBV12-4; CDR3: ASSLRPDGTDTQY
length: 12; J: TRBJ1-2; V: TRBV2; CDR3: ASSEAADTYGYT
length: 10; J: TRBJ1-2; V: TRBV6-1; CDR3: ATSPGERGYT
length: 13; J: TRBJ1-1; V: TRBV5-4; CDR3: ASSRSSVRNTEAF
length: 12; J: TRBJ2-3; V: TRBV7-3; CDR3: ASSSTPRVDTQY
length: 13; J: TRBJ2-6; V: TRBV5-1; CDR3: ASSSLDSGANVLT
length: 14; J: TRBJ2-3; V: TRBV7-2; CDR3: ASSLESRGGQDTQY
length: 13; J: TRBJ2-1; V: TRBV24-1; CDR3: ATSDPARTYNEQF
length: 14; J: TRBJ2-1; V: TRBV20-1; CDR3: SARGIQATPYNEQF
length: 13; J: TRBJ2-1; V: TRBV7-9; CDR3: ASSLGRGGGNEQF
length: 13; J: TRBJ2-2; V: TRBV18; CDR3: ASSPRASGTGELF